The rows below give T cell receptor beta chains drawn from one sample of a study of CD8+CD57+ T cells in acquired aplastic anemia. TCRdb analysed the reads with MiXCR anew, one entry per CDR3 protein. The repertoire holds 68,000 or so distinct CDR3 sequences, roughly half seen once, with approximately 8.3% in the top ten. Source material: sorted CD4+, CD8+, or CD8+CD57+ T cells (not recorded which) from PBMCs. The receptor set was obtained from a human donor in good health, serving as a control. Both conserved end residues are part of each CDR3. D genes are given only for firm matches. Size tells how often a clone was seen (once, few, many) or the class of an expanded clone, and some rows leave it out.

D gene	V gene	clone size	J gene	CDR3 protein	CDR3 DNA
NA	TRBV2	NA	TRBJ1-6	CASRDPRTGNSPLHF	TGTGCCAGCAGAGACCCGCGGACGGGTAATTCACCCCTCCACTTT
NA	TRBV4-1	NA	TRBJ1-2	CASSQTPQSFYGYTF	TGCGCCAGCAGCCAAACCCCCCAGAGTTTCTATGGCTACACCTTC
NA	TRBV7-9	NA	TRBJ1-1	CASSPWGPNTEAFF	TGTGCCAGCAGCCCTTGGGGTCCGAACACTGAAGCTTTCTTT
NA	TRBV27	many	TRBJ2-1	CASSPTSFNEQFF	TGTGCCAGCAGTCCCACAAGTTTCAATGAGCAGTTCTTC
NA	TRBV5-1	many	TRBJ1-1	CASSYTGNTEAFF	TGCGCCAGCAGCTATACAGGAAACACTGAAGCTTTCTTT
TRBD1	TRBV5-5	few	TRBJ1-5	CASSSGQGGQPQHF	TGTGCCAGCAGCTCGGGACAGGGCGGGCAGCCCCAGCATTTT
NA	TRBV20-1	NA	TRBJ1-1	CSAGQRNTEAFF	TGCAGTGCTGGACAGCGGAACACTGAAGCTTTCTTT
NA	TRBV12-3/TRBV12-4	many	TRBJ2-1	CASGSQGPYNEQFF	TGTGCCAGCGGATCGCAGGGTCCGTACAATGAGCAGTTCTTC
TRBD1	TRBV7-3	many	TRBJ1-6	CASSLEGQNNSPLHF	TGTGCCAGCAGCTTAGAGGGACAGAATAATTCACCCCTCCACTTT
NA	TRBV7-9	NA	TRBJ2-7	CASSHAVSSYEQYF	TGTGCCAGCAGCCACGCGGTCAGTTCCTACGAGCAGTACTTC
NA	TRBV29-1	NA	TRBJ2-5	CSVIEETQYF	TGCAGCGTTATTGAAGAGACCCAGTACTTC
NA	TRBV20-1	NA	TRBJ1-5	CSAIADSLNQPQHF	TGCAGTGCCATTGCCGACAGTCTCAATCAGCCCCAGCATTTT
TRBD2	TRBV20-1	many	TRBJ2-3	CSARGGSEIDTQYF	TGCAGTGCTAGAGGCGGGAGTGAAATAGATACGCAGTATTTT
NA	TRBV11-1	NA	TRBJ2-1	CASSLGSYNEQFF	TGTGCCAGCAGCCTGGGCTCATACAATGAGCAGTTCTTC
NA	TRBV6-5	many	TRBJ2-1	CASSYSVDEQFF	TGTGCCAGCAGTTACTCGGTGGATGAGCAGTTCTTC
TRBD1	TRBV2	NA	TRBJ2-2	CARGDRGTGELFF	TGTGCCAGAGGGGACAGGGGAACCGGGGAGCTGTTTTTT
TRBD1	TRBV20-1	NA	TRBJ1-4	CSANSPGQGEEKLFF	TGCAGTGCTAACTCCCCGGGACAGGGAGAAGAAAAACTGTTTTTT
TRBD1	TRBV10-3	few	TRBJ1-2	CAISESGKRGGGSYGYTF	TGTGCCATCAGTGAGTCGGGGAAACGAGGGGGCGGGAGCTATGGCTACACCTTC
TRBD2	TRBV2	medium-sized	TRBJ2-7	CASMMGSGSAYEQYF	TGTGCCAGCATGATGGGTAGCGGGAGTGCCTACGAGCAGTACTTC
NA	TRBV25-1	few	TRBJ1-4	CASNNQGINEKLFF	TGTGCCAGCAACAACCAGGGGATTAATGAAAAACTGTTTTTT
NA	TRBV2	many	TRBJ1-1	CASSDHRDFSDGSTEAFF	TGTGCCAGCAGCGACCACCGGGACTTCTCCGATGGGAGCACTGAAGCTTTCTTT
TRBD1	TRBV7-9	few	TRBJ1-4	CASSPGQPNEKLFF	TGTGCCAGCAGCCCGGGACAGCCTAATGAAAAACTGTTTTTT
TRBD2	TRBV10-3	NA	TRBJ2-7	CAITQGLAGGPYEQYF	TGTGCCATCACCCAGGGACTAGCGGGAGGGCCTTACGAGCAGTACTTC
NA	TRBV9	many	TRBJ2-5	CASSGGIGQETQYF	TGTGCCAGCAGCGGAGGTATAGGGCAAGAGACCCAGTACTTC
NA	TRBV7-9	once	TRBJ1-5	CASSLTGTAQHF	TGTGCCAGCAGCTTGACAGGTACGGCCCAGCATTTT
TRBD2	TRBV2	NA	TRBJ2-5	CARRGTSGGVRQETQYF	TGTGCCAGACGCGGGACTAGCGGGGGGGTCCGCCAAGAGACCCAGTACTTC
NA	TRBV6-2/TRBV6-3	few	TRBJ2-1	CASSRRPGVGEQFF	TGTGCCAGCAGTCGCCGTCCCGGGGTGGGTGAGCAGTTCTTC
TRBD1	TRBV27	NA	TRBJ2-7	CASSSQMDRGGSEQYF	TGTGCCAGCAGTTCCCAAATGGACAGGGGGGGGTCCGAGCAGTACTTC
NA	TRBV9	few	TRBJ1-5	CASSVGLDQPQHF	TGTGCCAGCAGCGTAGGGCTAGATCAGCCCCAGCATTTT
NA	TRBV10-1	NA	TRBJ1-2	CASSEDSTNYGYTF	TGCGCCAGCAGTGAGGACAGCACTAACTATGGCTACACCTTC
NA	TRBV9	NA	TRBJ1-2	CASGRGVEGYTF	TGTGCCAGCGGGCGCGGAGTTGAGGGCTACACCTTC
NA	TRBV7-6	NA	TRBJ2-7	CASSRREVYEQYF	TGTGCCAGCAGCCGCCGGGAAGTCTACGAGCAGTACTTC
TRBD2	TRBV20-1	NA	TRBJ2-3	CSASSLTSGTDTQYF	TGCAGTGCTAGTTCCTTGACTAGCGGCACAGATACGCAGTATTTT
TRBD2	TRBV25-1	once	TRBJ2-5	CASSGWTSGRTKETQYF	TGTGCCAGCAGTGGTTGGACTAGCGGGAGGACAAAAGAGACCCAGTACTTC
NA	TRBV7-6	NA	TRBJ2-6	CASSSYQAGANVLTF	TGTGCCAGCAGCTCCTACCAAGCTGGGGCCAACGTCCTGACTTTC
TRBD2	TRBV12-3/TRBV12-4	many	TRBJ2-7	CASSSIPGLADYEQYF	TGTGCCAGCAGTTCGATCCCGGGACTAGCGGACTACGAGCAGTACTTC
NA	TRBV9	many	TRBJ1-2	CASSVDDSPYGYTF	TGTGCCAGCAGCGTAGATGACAGCCCCTATGGCTACACCTTC
NA	TRBV29-1	once	TRBJ2-7	CSVEAGDKSYEQYF	TGCAGCGTTGAAGCGGGGGACAAGTCCTACGAGCAGTACTTC
NA	TRBV3-1	NA	TRBJ2-7	CASRSIGYEQYF	TGTGCCAGCAGGAGTATCGGGTACGAGCAGTACTTC
TRBD1	TRBV24-1	NA	TRBJ1-6	CATRGTGLNSPLHF	TGTGCCACCAGAGGGACAGGGCTGAATTCACCCCTCCACTTT
NA	TRBV7-9	many	TRBJ1-1	CASSSLDGNTEAFF	TGTGCCAGCAGCTCCCTCGACGGTAACACTGAAGCTTTCTTT
NA	TRBV7-9	few	TRBJ1-1	CASSFQENTEAFF	TGTGCCAGCAGCTTTCAGGAGAACACTGAAGCTTTCTTT
TRBD1	TRBV12-3/TRBV12-4	many	TRBJ1-2	CASRSTGGGYTF	TGTGCCAGCAGGTCGACAGGGGGTGGCTACACCTTC